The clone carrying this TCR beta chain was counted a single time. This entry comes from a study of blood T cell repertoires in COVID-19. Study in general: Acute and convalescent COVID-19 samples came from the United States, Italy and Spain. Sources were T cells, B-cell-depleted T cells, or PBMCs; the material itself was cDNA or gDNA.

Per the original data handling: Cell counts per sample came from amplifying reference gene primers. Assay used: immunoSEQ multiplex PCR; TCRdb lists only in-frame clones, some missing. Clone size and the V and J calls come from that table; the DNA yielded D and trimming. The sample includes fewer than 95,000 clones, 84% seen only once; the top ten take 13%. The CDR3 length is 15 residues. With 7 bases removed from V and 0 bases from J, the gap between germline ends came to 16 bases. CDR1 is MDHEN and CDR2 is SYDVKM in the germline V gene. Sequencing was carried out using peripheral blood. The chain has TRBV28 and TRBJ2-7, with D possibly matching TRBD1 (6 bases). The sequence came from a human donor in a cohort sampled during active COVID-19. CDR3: CASTYGGQSSYEQYF. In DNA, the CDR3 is TGTGCCAGCACTTATGGTGGACAGAGCTCCTACGAGCAGTACTTC.